The 28 T cell receptor beta chains below were found in one sample sequenced in a study of CD8+CD57+ T cells in acquired aplastic anemia. Template material for TCR beta VDJ and CDR3 profiling consisted of genomic DNA. One entry per CDR3 protein results from TCRdb running MiXCR on the reads. The sample holds roughly 38,000 distinct CDR3 sequences, more than 65% seen once. Material for sequencing was sorted CD4+, CD8+, or CD8+CD57+ T cells (not recorded which) from PBMCs. The receptor set was obtained from a human donor in good health, serving as a control.

The rearrangement joins TRBV29-1 to TRBJ2-3; D ambiguous. The CDR3 totals 16 residues. Germline V gene lookup returns CDR1 SQVTM and CDR2 ANQGSEA. Trimming pared 6 bases from V and 2 bases from J, leaving 21 bases between. CDR3 DNA sequence: TGCAGCGTCCCTGGTCTCGGCAGACGACACACAGATACGCAGTATTTT. Translating it yields CSVPGLGRRHTDTQYF.

V usage is TRBV9 and J usage is TRBJ1-3, with D uncertain. Deletions cut 4 bases from V and 6 bases from J, with 8 bases between. CDR3 length equals 12 residues. Germline lookup yields CDR1 SGDLS and CDR2 YYNGEE. The CDR3 coding sequence is TGTGCCAGCAGCCCGAATATAAACACCATATATTTT. Protein product: CASSPNINTIYF.

The chain links TRBV29-1 to TRBJ2-7; either TRBD1 or TRBD2 may supply D (5 bases each). Between the trimmed V and J ends, which lost 0 bases and 2 bases, there was a span of 11 bases. The germline V gene has CDR1 SQVTM and CDR2 ANQGSEA. CDR3 length: 14 amino acids. The CDR3 reads CSVEDGDPPYEQYV. CDR3 nucleotide sequence: TGCAGCGTTGAAGATGGGGACCCCCCCTACGAGCAGTACGTC.

The chain employs TRBV20-1 and TRBJ2-1; 12 nucleotides agree with TRBD2. The junction had 1 base not matched to a gene; V was cut back by 2 bases and J by 5 bases. The V gene's germline CDR1 is DFQATT and CDR2 SNEGSKA (reference sequence). CDR3 length equals 14 residues. The CDR3 DNA follows: TGCAGTGCTAGACTAGCGGGGGGGGACAATGAGCAGTTCTTC. This codes for CSARLAGGDNEQFF.

The table lists this clonotype with a few counts. The chain links TRBV10-3 to TRBJ1-2; 7 positions agree with TRBD1. Losses at the gene ends were 0 bases for V and 3 bases for J; bases not matched to a gene: 4. Germline V gives CDR1 ENHRY, CDR2 SYGVKD. CDR3 size: 15 residues. The CDR3 loop is CAISESGGGDYGYTF. CDR3 bases: TGTGCCATCAGTGAGTCGGGAGGGGGCGACTATGGCTACACCTTC.

Details on this clonotype: The germline gene is not matched at one end of the junction; a read error may be the cause. The genes are TRBV10-3 and TRBJ1-4; maybe TRBD1 (6 bases). The CDR3 sequence is 15 residues long. Germline V gene sequence: CDR1 ENHRY, CDR2 SYGVKD. The CDR3 region has the DNA TGTGCCAGCAGTCAACAGGGTGGAGGTAATGAAAAACTGTTTTTT. It is translated as CASSQQGGGNEKLFF.

This chain connects TRBV24-1 to TRBJ2-3, with TRBD1 as a possible D gene (6 bases). The V and J ends lost 7 bases and 4 bases respectively, with 17 bases between them. The germline gives CDR1 KGHDR, CDR2 SFDVKD. This CDR3 is 15 amino acids long. The CDR3 DNA reads TGTGCCACCAGGGAGAGGGCAGGGGCCCCAGATACGCAGTATTTT. Translation gives CATRERAGAPDTQYF.

Concerning this clonotype: No conserved phenylalanine or tryptophan is present at the end of the CDR3, so a read error is the likely explanation. The chain joins TRBV2 to TRBJ1-6; weak D call: TRBD1 (6 bases). V lost 5 bases, J lost 7 bases, and 12 bases lay in between. Germline V gives CDR1 SNHLY, CDR2 FYNNEI. CDR3 length: 14 amino acids. The CDR3 DNA reads as TGTGCCAGCAGTCCACAGGGCCAGAATTCACCCCTCCACCTT. This gives the protein CASSPQGQNSPLHL.

The chain is built from TRBV7-2 and TRBJ1-1; D is undetermined. This CDR3 is 15 amino acids long. Trimming removed 6 bases from V and 2 bases from J, with 16 bases in between. Germline loops: CDR1 SGHTA, CDR2 FQGNSA. The CDR3 region is CASSEQGPSNTEAFF. CDR3 sequence (DNA): TGTGCCAGCAGTGAACAAGGACCAAGTAACACTGAAGCTTTCTTT.

The chain uses TRBV10-3 and TRBJ1-6; 7 bases are a match to TRBD1. Per the germline V gene, CDR1 is ENHRY and CDR2 is SYGVKD. The CDR3 runs 13 residues. The V segment lost 8 bases and the J segment 7 bases; nucleotides outside the gene matches: 5. For the CDR3, the DNA is TGTGCCATCGGGACAGAACTGAATTCACCCCTCCACTTT. Translating gives CAIGTELNSPLHF.

This clonotype appeared a few times. The V and J genes are TRBV7-7 and TRBJ1-5; D gene ambiguous. This CDR3 region has 13 residues. With 6 bases removed from V and 3 bases from J, the gap between germline ends came to 9 bases. Per germline, CDR1 SSHAT and CDR2 FNYEAQ (reference sequence). The CDR3 spells CASSKALNQPQHF. The CDR3 DNA sequence: TGTGCCAGCAGTAAGGCTCTCAATCAGCCCCAGCATTTT.

This chain uses TRBV27 with TRBJ1-2, with D hard to call. The ends were cut back, 2 bases at V and 5 bases at J, with 12 bases in the middle. The CDR3 extends over 14 amino acids. Germline-derived CDR1 and CDR2 are MNHEY and SMNVEV (reference sequence). The CDR3, as DNA: TGTGCCAGCAGTTTAAATCAACGGCGATATGGCTACACCTTC. Its translation is CASSLNQRRYGYTF.

The chain links TRBV11-2 to TRBJ2-7, with 15 bases matching TRBD2. The tail of the sequence fits TRBJ2-5 better, so the J call may be wrong. The CDR3 totals 18 residues. CDR1 and CDR2 from the germline V gene are SGHAT and FQNNGV. The CDR3 sequence is CASSFGTSGGTLGETQYF. CDR3 nucleotide sequence: TGTGCCAGCAGCTTCGGGACTAGCGGGGGGACCTTGGGGGAGACCCAGTACTTC.

The V call is TRBV25-1, the J call TRBJ1-4, with TRBD1 matching 7 bases. V was pared by 1 base and J by 5 bases, with 7 bases of the junction left unmatched. The CDR3 contains 16 residues. The germline V gene encodes CDR1 MGHDK and CDR2 SYGVNS. The CDR3 region is CASSEFRGTDNEKLFF. The CDR3 coding sequence is TGTGCCAGCAGTGAATTCAGGGGGACGGACAATGAAAAACTGTTTTTT. The whole variable domain, remainder taken from reference TRBV25-1 and TRBJ1-4, is EADIYQTPRYLVIGTGKKITLECSQTMGHDKMYWYQQDPGMELHLIHYSYGVNSTEKGDLSSESTVSRIRTEHFPLTLESARPSHTSQYLCASSEFRGTDNEKLFFGSGTQLSVL.

V gene TRBV2 combines with J gene TRBJ1-5; D is perhaps TRBD1 (6 bases). The CDR3 is 13 amino acids. V was shortened by 6 bases and J by 3 bases, with 9 bases between the two germline ends. Germline V lookup: CDR1 SNHLY, CDR2 FYNNEI. The chain's CDR3 is CASRRTVNQPQHF. CDR3 bases: TGTGCCAGCAGAAGGACAGTCAATCAGCCCCAGCATTTT.

This clonotype has only a few counts. This rearrangement joins TRBV19 to TRBJ1-2; possible D gene TRBD1, 5 bases. V lost 2 bases, J lost 4 bases, and 8 bases lay in between. Germline-derived CDR1 and CDR2 are LNHDA and SQIVND (reference sequence). The CDR3 totals 13 residues. CDR3 loop: CASSIQGAYGYTF. CDR3 sequence (DNA): TGTGCCAGTAGTATACAGGGAGCCTATGGCTACACCTTC.

The chain employs TRBV13 and TRBJ2-1; D unclear. Trimming stripped 5 bases from V and 7 bases from J, with 6 bases between. Germline CDR1 reads PRHDT; CDR2 reads FYEKMQ (reference sequence). There are 11 residues in the CDR3. The CDR3 loop is CASSISNEQFF. The CDR3 region has the DNA TGTGCCAGCAGCATCAGTAATGAGCAGTTCTTC. Complete variable domain (other parts from reference TRBV13 and TRBJ2-1): AAGVIQSPRHLIKEKRETATLKCYPIPRHDTVYWYQQGPGQDPQFLISFYEKMQSDKGSIPDRFSAQQFSDYHSELNMSSLELGDSALYFCASSISNEQFFGPGTRLTVL.

This rearrangement joins TRBV2 to TRBJ1-1; D gene ambiguous. V was clipped by 4 bases and J by 0 bases, with 9 bases between them. The CDR3 sequence is 14 residues long. Germline loops: CDR1 SNHLY, CDR2 FYNNEI. CDR3 region: CASSVGRLNTEAFF. Here the CDR3 DNA reads TGTGCCAGCAGTGTGGGCAGACTGAACACTGAAGCTTTCTTT.

V gene TRBV7-9 combines with J gene TRBJ2-3; 9 bases match TRBD1. Germline values: CDR1 SEHNR, CDR2 FQNEAQ (reference sequence). The length of the CDR3 is 14 residues. V shed 3 bases and J 6 bases; nucleotides not matched to a gene: 4. The chain's CDR3 is CASSLDRGWDTQYF. The DNA of the CDR3 is TGTGCCAGCAGCTTGGACAGGGGTTGGGATACGCAGTATTTT. Full variable domain (outside the CDR3, taken from reference TRBV7-9 and TRBJ2-3): DTGVSQNPRHKITKRGQNVTFRCDPISEHNRLYWYRQTLGQGPEFLTYFQNEAQLEKSRLLSDRFSAERPKGSFSTLEIQRTEQGDSAMYLCASSLDRGWDTQYFGPGTRLTVL.

The V call is TRBV19, the J call TRBJ1-2, with D uncertain. Trimming removed 4 bases at V and 4 bases at J, with 10 bases between. Germline V CDR1 and CDR2: LNHDA, SQIVND (reference sequence). There are 13 residues in the CDR3. The CDR3 sequence is CASSRMDVYGYTF. In DNA, the CDR3 is TGTGCCAGTAGTAGGATGGACGTCTATGGCTACACCTTC.

The gene calls are TRBV19 and TRBJ2-7, with D tentatively TRBD1 (6 bases). The germline V and J ends were trimmed by 6 bases and 2 bases, with 20 bases remaining between them. Germline V gives CDR1 LNHDA, CDR2 SQIVND (reference sequence). The CDR3 runs 16 residues. CDR3 sequence reads: CASSPQRRGATYEQYF. For the CDR3, the DNA is TGTGCCAGTAGCCCTCAACGCAGGGGCGCTACCTACGAGCAGTACTTC.

The genes are TRBV25-1 and TRBJ2-7, with 8 bases that match TRBD1. Germline V gene lookup returns CDR1 MGHDK and CDR2 SYGVNS. CDR3 size: 14 residues. Trimming took 4 bases from V and 3 from J; bases not matched to a gene: 5. The CDR3 here is CASSGAGQGYEQYF. The CDR3 nucleotides are TGTGCCAGCAGTGGGGCCGGACAGGGCTACGAGCAGTACTTC.

V is TRBV19 and J is TRBJ2-2; TRBD1 matches 11 bases. The CDR3 contains 15 residues. After removal of 4 bases from V and 5 bases from J, the junction contained 3 bases not matched to a gene. The V gene's germline CDR1 is LNHDA and CDR2 SQIVND (reference sequence). The CDR3: CASSTRDRGTGELFF. The CDR3 DNA sequence: TGTGCCAGTAGTACTCGGGACAGGGGGACCGGGGAGCTGTTTTTT.

V is TRBV20-1 and J is TRBJ1-2; D gene unclear. The CDR3 sequence is 12 residues long. The V end was cut by 6 bases, the J end by 5 bases, with 13 bases between. Per germline, CDR1 DFQATT and CDR2 SNEGSKA (reference sequence). In DNA form, the CDR3 reads TGCAGTGCCTCCTCCCACACTTATGGCTACACCTTC. Protein product: CSASSHTYGYTF.

The chain couples TRBV12-3 or TRBV12-4 to TRBJ2-1, with 8 bases that match TRBD1. Trimming took 3 bases from V and 4 from J; bases not matched to a gene: 2. This CDR3 comprises 14 residues. This CDR3 reads CASSFGTGYNEQFF. CDR3 nucleotide sequence: TGTGCCAGCAGTTTCGGGACAGGTTACAATGAGCAGTTCTTC.

This clonotype appeared many times. The rearrangement uses TRBV6-1 and TRBJ1-1; D is uncertain. The CDR3 spans 15 residues. Deletions cut 0 bases from V and 2 bases from J, with 10 bases between. Germline lookup yields CDR1 MNHNS and CDR2 SASEGT. The DNA of the CDR3 is TGTGCCAGCAGTGAAGCGGCCTCTTTTAACACTGAAGCTTTCTTT. This codes for CASSEAASFNTEAFF.

V gene TRBV19 combines with J gene TRBJ1-5, with 7 bases matching TRBD1. CDR3 length: 13 amino acids. Germline CDR1 is LNHDA and CDR2 is SQIVND (reference sequence). Trimming at V came to 6 bases and at J to 7 bases, leaving 6 bases not matched to a gene. CDR3 nucleotides: TGTGCCAGTAGAGGACAGGACAGGCAGCCCCAGCATTTT. It translates to CASRGQDRQPQHF. Together with reference TRBV19 and TRBJ1-5, the CDR3 gives the full variable domain: DGGITQSPKYLFRKEGQNVTLSCEQNLNHDAMYWYRQDPGQGLRLIYYSQIVNDFQKGDIAEGYSVSREKKESFPLTVTSAQKNPTAFYLCASRGQDRQPQHFGDGTRLSIL.

This chain links TRBV2 with TRBJ1-6, with 8 bases fitting TRBD1. Germline V gives CDR1 SNHLY, CDR2 FYNNEI. Unmatched junction bases numbered 7, after V lost 3 bases and J lost 9 bases. The CDR3 is made up of 15 amino acids. DNA of the CDR3: TGTGCCAGCAGTGATCAGGGGACAGGTGGTTCACCCCTCCACTTT. Translation: CASSDQGTGGSPLHF.